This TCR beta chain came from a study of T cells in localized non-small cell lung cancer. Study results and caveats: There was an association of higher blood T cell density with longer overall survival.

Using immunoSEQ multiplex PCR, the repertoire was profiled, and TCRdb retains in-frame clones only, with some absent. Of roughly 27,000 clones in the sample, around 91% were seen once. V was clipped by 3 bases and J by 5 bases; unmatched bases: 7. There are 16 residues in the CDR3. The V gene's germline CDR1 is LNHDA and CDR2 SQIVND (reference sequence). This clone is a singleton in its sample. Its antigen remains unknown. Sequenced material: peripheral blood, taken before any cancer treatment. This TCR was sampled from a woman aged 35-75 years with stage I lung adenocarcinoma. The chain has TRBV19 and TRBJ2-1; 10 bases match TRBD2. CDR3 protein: CASSIRLLAGNNEQFF. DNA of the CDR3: TGTGCCAGTAGTATTAGGTTACTAGCGGGGAACAATGAGCAGTTCTTC.